Sequencing of this T cell receptor (beta chain) was carried out in a study of a mutant IDH1 vaccine in newly diagnosed glioma. Study-wide context: Those enrolled had earlier been treated with radiotherapy, temozolomide, or both, mostly both.

As regards this clone: Its antigen is not known.

Clones were sequenced by immunoSEQ multiplex PCR, and TCRdb holds only the in-frame ones, with some missing. Among 110,000 or so clones listed, 75% to 90% were seen once. V gave up 4 bases and J gave up 2 bases, with 12 bases separating them. The CDR3 is made up of 14 amino acids. Germline V gene lookup returns CDR1 SGHNT and CDR2 YYREEE (reference sequence). Time point indicated: week 11, during vaccination. Each vaccine dose was 300 ug of mutant IDH1 20-mer peptide, with topical imiquimod. This sample comprised PBMCs, obtained from a glioma patient whose treatment included an IDH1 peptide vaccine. The V gene is TRBV5-4, the J gene TRBJ1-1; D is undetermined. The TCR was taken from a woman aged 45-65 years with glioma. DNA of the CDR3: TGTGCCAGCAGCGCGGGTACAGCCAACACTGAAGCTTTCTTT. Translated, it gives CASSAGTANTEAFF.